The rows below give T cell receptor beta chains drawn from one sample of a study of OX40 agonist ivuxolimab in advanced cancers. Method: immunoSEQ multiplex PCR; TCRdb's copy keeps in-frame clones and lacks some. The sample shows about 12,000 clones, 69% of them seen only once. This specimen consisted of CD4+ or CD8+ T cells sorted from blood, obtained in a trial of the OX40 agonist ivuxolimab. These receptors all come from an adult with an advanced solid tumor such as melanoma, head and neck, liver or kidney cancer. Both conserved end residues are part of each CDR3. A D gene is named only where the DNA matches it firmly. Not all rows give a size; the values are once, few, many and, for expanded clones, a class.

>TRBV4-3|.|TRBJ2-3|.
CASSRSPGPTITDTQYF
TGCGCCAGCAGCCGCTCACCTGGGCCTACCATCACAGATACGCAGTATTTT
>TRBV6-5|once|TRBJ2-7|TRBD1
CATRAGTGPYEQYF
TGTGCCACCAGGGCCGGGACAGGACCCTACGAGCAGTACTTC
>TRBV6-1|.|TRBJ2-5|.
CASRTGFETQYF
TGTGCCAGCAGGACAGGCTTTGAGACCCAGTACTTC
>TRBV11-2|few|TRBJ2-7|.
CASSSPGGGGLYEQYF
TGTGCCAGCAGCTCACCAGGTGGCGGGGGCCTCTACGAGCAGTACTTC
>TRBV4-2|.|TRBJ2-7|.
CASSQDIYEQYF
TGTGCCAGCAGCCAAGATATTTACGAGCAGTACTTC
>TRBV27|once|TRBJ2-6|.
CASSLVGSGANVLTF
TGTGCCAGCAGTTTAGTGGGCTCTGGGGCCAACGTCCTGACTTTC
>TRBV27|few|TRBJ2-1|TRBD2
CASSLALAGVNEQFF
TGTGCCAGCAGTTTAGCCCTAGCGGGAGTGAATGAGCAGTTCTTC
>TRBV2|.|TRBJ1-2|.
CASSVRAETDGYTF
TGTGCCAGCAGTGTCAGGGCGGAAACGGATGGCTACACCTTC
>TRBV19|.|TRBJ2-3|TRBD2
CASSISGGSTDTQYF
TGTGCCAGTAGTATTAGCGGGGGCAGCACAGATACGCAGTATTTT
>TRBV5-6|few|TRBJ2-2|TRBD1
CASSQDRWTGELFF
TGTGCCAGCAGCCAGGACAGGTGGACCGGGGAGCTGTTTTTT
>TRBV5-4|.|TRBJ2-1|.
CASSLKPDEQFF
TGTGCCAGCAGCTTAAAACCCGATGAGCAGTTCTTC
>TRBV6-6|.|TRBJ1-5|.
CASSYGTRSSNQPQHF
TGTGCCAGCAGTTACGGGACCAGGTCGAGCAATCAGCCCCAGCATTTT
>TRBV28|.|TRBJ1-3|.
CASSLWPSWGDSGNTIYF
TGTGCCAGCAGTTTATGGCCCTCCTGGGGAGACTCTGGAAACACCATATATTTT
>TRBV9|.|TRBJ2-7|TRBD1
CASSADGTGSYEQYF
TGTGCCAGCAGCGCAGACGGGACAGGGTCCTACGAGCAGTACTTC
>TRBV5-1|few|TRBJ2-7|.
CASSLGEIYEQYF
TGCGCCAGCAGCTTGGGGGAGATCTACGAGCAGTACTTC
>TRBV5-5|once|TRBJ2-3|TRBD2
CASSSDPLSGSTDTQYF
TGTGCCAGCAGCTCGGACCCCCTTAGCGGGAGCACAGATACGCAGTATTTT
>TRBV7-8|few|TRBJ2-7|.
CASSPEGVSDNTYEQYF
TGTGCCAGCAGCCCTGAAGGAGTCTCCGACAACACCTACGAGCAGTACTTC
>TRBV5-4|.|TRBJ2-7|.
CASSLDIGAYEQYF
TGTGCCAGCAGCTTGGACATCGGGGCCTACGAGCAGTACTTC
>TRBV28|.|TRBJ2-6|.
CASSLESGRFSGANVLTF
TGTGCCAGCAGTTTGGAGTCGGGACGGTTCTCTGGGGCCAACGTCCTGACTTTC
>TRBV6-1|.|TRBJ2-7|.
CASSEISEQYF
TGTGCCAGCAGTGAAATCTCCGAGCAGTACTTC
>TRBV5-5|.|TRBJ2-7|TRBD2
CASSLRGSGRADDEQYF
TGTGCCAGCAGCCTACGGGGAAGCGGGAGGGCCGATGACGAGCAGTACTTC
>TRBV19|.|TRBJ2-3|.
CASSYPSSTDTQYF
TGTGCCAGTAGTTACCCTTCGAGCACAGATACGCAGTATTTT
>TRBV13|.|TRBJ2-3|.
CASSRRRPGITDTQYF
TGTGCCAGCAGCCGACGTCGTCCGGGGATCACAGATACGCAGTATTTT
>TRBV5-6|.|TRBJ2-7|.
CASSLGLLTPYEQYF
TGTGCCAGCAGCCTTGGACTTCTGACCCCATACGAGCAGTACTTC
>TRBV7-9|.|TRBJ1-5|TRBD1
CASTDASGGRSQPQHF
TGTGCCAGCACAGATGCTTCAGGGGGAAGGAGCCAGCCCCAGCATTTT
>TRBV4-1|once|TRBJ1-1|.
CASSQDQRETEAFF
TGCGCCAGCAGCCAAGATCAGAGGGAAACTGAAGCTTTCTTT
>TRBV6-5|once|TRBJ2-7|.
CASSQREDFYEQYF
TGTGCCAGCAGTCAACGGGAAGATTTCTACGAGCAGTACTTC
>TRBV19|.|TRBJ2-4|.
CASSIFGDKDIQYF
TGTGCCAGTAGTATATTCGGGGACAAGGACATTCAGTACTTC
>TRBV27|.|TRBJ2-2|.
CASSFWGATGELFF
TGTGCCAGCAGTTTCTGGGGGGCCACCGGGGAGCTGTTTTTT
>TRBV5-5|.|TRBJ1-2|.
CASSLYRESVTGYTF
TGTGCCAGCAGCCTGTACAGGGAGTCGGTGACTGGCTACACCTTC
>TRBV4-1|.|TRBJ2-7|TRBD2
CASAWIPREGYEQYF
TGCGCCAGCGCCTGGATCCCGCGGGAGGGCTACGAGCAGTACTTC